The clone carrying this T cell receptor (beta chain) was found a few times. Profiled with immunoSEQ multiplex PCR; TCRdb holds only in-frame clones, not every one. The data show approximately 21,000 clones, about 73% seen once. The sample comes from a study of blood T cell repertoires in COVID-19. In the study overall: T cells, B-cell-depleted T cells, or PBMCs supplied cDNA or gDNA.

The CDR3 spans 13 residues. V was trimmed by 1 base and J by 8 bases, leaving 8 bases between them. CDR1 is SGHAT, CDR2 FQNNGV, per germline. The receptor was isolated from a human donor in a cohort sampled during active or convalescent COVID-19. The V call is TRBV11-2, the J call TRBJ1-4; no reliable D call. The sequencing sample was made of peripheral blood. This CDR3 is CASSLATFEKLFF. The CDR3 region has the DNA TGTGCCAGCAGCTTAGCGACATTCGAAAAACTGTTTTTT.